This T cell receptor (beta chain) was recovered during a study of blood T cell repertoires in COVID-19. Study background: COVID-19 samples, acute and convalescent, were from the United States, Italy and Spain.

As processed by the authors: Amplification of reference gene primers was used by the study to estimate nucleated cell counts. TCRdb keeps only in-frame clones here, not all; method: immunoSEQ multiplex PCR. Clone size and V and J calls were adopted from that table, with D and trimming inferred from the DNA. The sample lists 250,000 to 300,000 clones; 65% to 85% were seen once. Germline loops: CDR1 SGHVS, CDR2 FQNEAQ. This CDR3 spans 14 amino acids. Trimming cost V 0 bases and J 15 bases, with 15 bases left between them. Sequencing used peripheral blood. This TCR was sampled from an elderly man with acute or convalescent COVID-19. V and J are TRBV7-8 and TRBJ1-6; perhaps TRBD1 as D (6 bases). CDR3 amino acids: CASSLAARTRGLHF. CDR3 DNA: TGTGCCAGCAGCTTAGCGGCACGGACCAGGGGCCTCCACTTT. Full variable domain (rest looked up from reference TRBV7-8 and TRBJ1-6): GAGVSQSPRYKVAKRGQDVALRCDPISGHVSLFWYQQALGQGPEFLTYFQNEAQLDKSGLPSDRFFAERPEGSVSTLKIQRTQQEDSAVYLCASSLAARTRGLHFGNGTRLTVT.